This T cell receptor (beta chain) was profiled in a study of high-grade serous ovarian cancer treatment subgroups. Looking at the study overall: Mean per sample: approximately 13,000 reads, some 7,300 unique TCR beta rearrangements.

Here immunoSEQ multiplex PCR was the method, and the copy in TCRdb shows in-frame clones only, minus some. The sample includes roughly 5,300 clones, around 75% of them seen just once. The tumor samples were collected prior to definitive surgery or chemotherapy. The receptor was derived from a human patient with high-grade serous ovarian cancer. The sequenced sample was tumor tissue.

The CDR3 coding sequence is TGCGCCAGCAGCCCCCGGTCGGGGGCCAACACTGAAGCTTTCTTT. Translating gives CASSPRSGANTEAFF. The J gene is TRBJ1-1, the V gene TRBV5-1, with a weak D call TRBD1 (6 bases). CDR1 and CDR2 (germline): SGHRS, YFSETQ. The CDR3 length is 15 residues. V was cut by 4 bases and J by 2 bases, with 15 bases left in between.